This T cell receptor (beta chain) was identified during a study of beta chain features in type 1 diabetes. General observations from the study: Among patients with Type 1 diabetes, TCRB CDR3s were moderately but significantly shorter in every one of the four CD4+ subsets. PCR might show a preference for shorter templates, equally across patients and controls. Healthy donors had naive, central memory and Treg TCRB repertoires that appeared less similar than those seen among patients.

The CDR3 is 14 amino acids. Germline assignment: CDR1 MNHEY and CDR2 SVGAGI. Between the trimmed V and J ends, which lost 4 bases and 3 bases, there was a span of 12 bases. This clone was counted between two and nine times. The antigen is undetermined. Expressed TCRB transcripts were sequenced, since all the RNA that had been isolated was reverse transcribed. The assay was immunoSEQ multiplex PCR, and TCRdb's table has in-frame clones only and misses some. The sample has some 290,000 clones, roughly an eighth seen once. Sequencing was performed on naive CD4+ T cells from blood. The rearrangement uses TRBV6-5 and TRBJ1-2, with D possibly TRBD1 on 6 matching bases. The TCR originated in a young man with type 1 diabetes. CDR3 residues: CASSSPGDHYGYTF. The DNA for the CDR3 is TGTGCCAGCAGTTCCCCAGGGGACCACTATGGCTACACCTTC.